This paragraph reports one T cell receptor beta chain. Distinct nucleotide sequences in the sample also encode this CDR3. This sample stems from a study of T cell responses to AZD1222 COVID-19 vaccine. Measured with immunoSEQ multiplex PCR; TCRdb has only the in-frame clones, and not every one. This table has 250,000 to 300,000 clones, around 93% appearing once. The CDR3 length is 13 residues. Germline assignment: CDR1 SGHDT and CDR2 YYEEEE. V lost 0 bases and J 5 bases, leaving 8 bases between the germline ends. V and J are TRBV5-6 and TRBJ1-2; possibly TRBD1 for D (6 bases). The clonotype was recovered from an adult who received the AZD1222 COVID-19 vaccine. Specimen: peripheral blood, collected 28 days after the second AZD1222 dose. The CDR3 DNA follows: TGTGCCAGCAGCTTGGGGACAGCTTATGGCTACACCTTC. This translates into CASSLGTAYGYTF. The whole variable domain, filled in from reference TRBV5-6 and TRBJ1-2, reads DAGVTQSPTHLIKTRGQQVTLRCSPKSGHDTVSWYQQALGQGPQFIFQYYEEEERQRGNFPDRFSGHQFPNYSSELNVNALLLGDSALYLCASSLGTAYGYTFGSGTRLTVV.